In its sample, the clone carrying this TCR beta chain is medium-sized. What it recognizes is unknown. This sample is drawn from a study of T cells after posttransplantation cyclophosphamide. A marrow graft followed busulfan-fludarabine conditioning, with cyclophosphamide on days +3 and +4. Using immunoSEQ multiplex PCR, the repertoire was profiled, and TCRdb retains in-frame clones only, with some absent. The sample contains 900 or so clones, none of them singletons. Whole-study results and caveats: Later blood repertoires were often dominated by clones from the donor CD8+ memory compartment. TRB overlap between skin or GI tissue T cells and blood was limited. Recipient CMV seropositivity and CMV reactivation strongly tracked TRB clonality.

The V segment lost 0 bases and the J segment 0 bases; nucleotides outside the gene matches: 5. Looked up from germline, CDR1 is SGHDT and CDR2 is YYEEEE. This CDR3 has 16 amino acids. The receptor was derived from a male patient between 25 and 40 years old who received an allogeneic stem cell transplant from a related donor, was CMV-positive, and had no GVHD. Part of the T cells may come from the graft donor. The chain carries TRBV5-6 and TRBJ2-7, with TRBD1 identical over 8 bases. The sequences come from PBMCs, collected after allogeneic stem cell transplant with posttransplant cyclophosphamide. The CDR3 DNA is TGTGCCAGCAGCTTGGCAGGGGGGACAGGCTCCTACGAGCAGTACTTC. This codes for CASSLAGGTGSYEQYF.